This entry describes one TCR beta chain. Its antigen is unknown. This specimen belongs to a study of T-cell memory formation after mild COVID-19. Study-wide points: In second-wave clones peaking day 37, SARS-CoV-2 specificity remained unconfirmed. A second wave expanding day 15 to 37 was CD4+-biased; contracting clones were balanced.

It was 5'RACE with constant-segment primers that produced the TCR alpha and TCR beta cDNA libraries, which carried sample barcodes and UMIs. TCRdb redid the calling of the 5' RACE reads with MiXCR, one entry per CDR3 protein. The sample carries over 250,000 distinct CDR3 sequences, around a sixth recorded once. Trimming at V came to 4 bases and at J to 8 bases, leaving 7 bases not matched to a gene. CDR1 is LGHNA, CDR2 YSLEER, per germline. There are 14 residues in the CDR3. What was sequenced was PBMCs or a T cell subset sorted from them (not recorded which). The chain links TRBV4-3 to TRBJ1-4, with 7 bases matching TRBD1. The clonotype comes from a man aged 18-30 years who had mild COVID-19 (a few samples of this study predate the infection). Cell type and time point are not known. This CDR3 is CASSRDREGEKLFF. The CDR3, as DNA: TGCGCCAGCAGCCGGGACAGAGAGGGAGAAAAACTGTTTTTT.